A selection of T cell receptor beta chains follows, all from one sample in a study of control samples from healthy donors and cancer patients. The data were produced by immunoSEQ multiplex PCR, yet TCRdb's version contains in-frame clones alone and is incomplete. The sample includes approximately 37,000 clones, about 90% seen only once; the top ten take roughly 3.5%. The sequenced sample was blood. The receptor source for this set is a woman between 45 and 60 years old in good health. Each CDR3 is given with its conserved first and last residue.

CASSVVPDMNTEAFF,TRBV9
CASRPTGEVYGYTF,TRBV6-6
CASSASGGYNEQFF,TRBV7-9
CAWSVGEYEQYF,TRBV30
CAWGDLGGNEKLFF,TRBV30
CASSQLSGQGPYEQYF,TRBV4-3
CATSDVLARGTDTQYF,TRBV24-1
CASSQDVLDTQYF,TRBV4-3
CASSLFFGSHRGNQPQHF,TRBV28
CASSVDVAPSNSPLHF,TRBV9
CASSLTGDTQYF,TRBV7-2
CASSFIRARGKKDEQYF,TRBV7-6
CASRRRLVNTEAFF,TRBV2
CASSISGDRYGYTF,TRBV19
CASSSGGNTGELFF,TRBV19
CASSPNYETQYF,TRBV18
CASSLRPGQGNTEAFF,TRBV7-3
CASRAQTMNTEAFF,TRBV6-5
CASSGEGSGVAKNIQYF,TRBV4-2
CASSQALVGSGNTIYF,TRBV3-1/TRBV3-2
CASSAGQGRAYEQYF,TRBV5-6
CASRGLALGGELFF,TRBV6-5
CASSPYRDRGLGYTF,TRBV7-2
CASSYYSGGPFYEQYF,TRBV6-6
CARYLSYEQYF,TRBV19
CASSFQGRNEQFF,TRBV7-2
CASSQEGTPASGYTF,TRBV4-1